The following is a T cell receptor beta chain sequence with its context. What it binds is unknown. The sample comes from a study of coeliac disease. The CDR3 extends over 13 amino acids. Whole-study results and caveats: Largely private TRB repertoires meant most sequences were sample-unique. Active celiac intraepithelial and lamina propria samples had lower TRB and TRG clonality than control samples.

Using immunoSEQ multiplex PCR, the repertoire was profiled, and TCRdb retains in-frame clones only, with some absent. The sample consists of 3,000 to 3,500 clones, 55% to 65% of them appearing once. The chain recombines TRBV21-1 with TRBJ2-5; the table names TRBD2, a call not compared with the DNA. The tail of the sequence fits TRBJ2-7 better, so the J call may be wrong. TRBV21-1 is a recognized pseudogene. The clonotype originates from a woman between 50 and 59 years old without celiac disease. Sequenced input: lymphocytes from the gut lamina propria. In DNA, the CDR3 is TGTGCCAGCCTCTTAGGAGGGTCCTACGAGCAGTACTTC. Its translation: CASLLGGSYEQYF.